The clone carrying this T cell receptor beta chain was seen more than once but under ten times. Antigen: not known. RNA transcripts were the template for amplifying TCR beta CDR3 regions. The HTBI primer set was used in a first-round RT-PCR of the TCR CDR3. MiXCR, run by TCRdb on the multiplex PCR reads, gives a single entry per CDR3 protein. Here the sample spans 480,000 or so distinct CDR3 sequences, approximately 48% being singletons. Criteria for exclusion of patients were uncontrolled infection, other autoimmune disease, pregnancy or lactation. The diagnoses drew upon clinical symptoms, serum thyroxine and TRAb, thyroid ultrasound and orbital computed tomography. This CDR3 region has 15 residues. V lost 0 bases to trimming and J lost 3 bases, with 12 bases between them. Germline CDR1 ENHRY, CDR2 SYGVKD. This entry is derived from a study of T cells in Graves' hyperthyroidism and ophthalmopathy. Study-level points and caveats: A model of 13 V-J features distinguished ophthalmopathy from stable hyperthyroidism. The blood repertoire included most of the expanded thyroid clonotypes above 0.001.

Source material: peripheral blood or thyroid tissue (not recorded which). The receptor's source is an adult woman with Graves' disease, either hyperthyroidism or ophthalmopathy (not recorded which). The V gene is TRBV10-3, the J gene TRBJ2-7; weak D call: TRBD1 (6 bases). DNA of the CDR3: TGTGCCATCAGTGAGTCGTCAGGGGCGTACTACGAGCAGTACTTC. It translates to CAISESSGAYYEQYF.